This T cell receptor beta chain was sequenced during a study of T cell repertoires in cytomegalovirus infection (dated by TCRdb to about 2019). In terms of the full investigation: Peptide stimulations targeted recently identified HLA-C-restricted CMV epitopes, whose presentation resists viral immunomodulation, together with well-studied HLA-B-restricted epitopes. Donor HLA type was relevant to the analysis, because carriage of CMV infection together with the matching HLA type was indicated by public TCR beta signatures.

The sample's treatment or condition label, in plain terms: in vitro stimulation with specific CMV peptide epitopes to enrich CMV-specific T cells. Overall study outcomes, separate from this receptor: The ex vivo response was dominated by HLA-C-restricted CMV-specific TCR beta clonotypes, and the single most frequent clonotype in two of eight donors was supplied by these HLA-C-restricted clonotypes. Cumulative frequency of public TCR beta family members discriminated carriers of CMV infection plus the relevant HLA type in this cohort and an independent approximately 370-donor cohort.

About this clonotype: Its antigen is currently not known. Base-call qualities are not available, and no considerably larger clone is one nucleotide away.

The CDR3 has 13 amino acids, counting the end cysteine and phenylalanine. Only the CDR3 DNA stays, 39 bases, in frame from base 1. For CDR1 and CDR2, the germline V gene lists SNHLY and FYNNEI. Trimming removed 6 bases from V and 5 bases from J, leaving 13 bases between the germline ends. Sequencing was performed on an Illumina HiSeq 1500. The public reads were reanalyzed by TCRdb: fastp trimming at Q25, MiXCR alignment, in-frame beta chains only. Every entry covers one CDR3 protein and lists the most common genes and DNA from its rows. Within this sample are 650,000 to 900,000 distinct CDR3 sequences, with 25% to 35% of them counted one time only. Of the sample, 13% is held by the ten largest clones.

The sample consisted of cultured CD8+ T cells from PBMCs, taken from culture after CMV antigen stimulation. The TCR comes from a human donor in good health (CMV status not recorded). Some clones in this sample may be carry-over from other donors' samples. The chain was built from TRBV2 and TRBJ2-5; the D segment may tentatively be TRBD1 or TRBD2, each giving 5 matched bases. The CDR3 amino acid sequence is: CASRDTGQETQYF. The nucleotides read TGTGCCAGCAGGGACACGGGGCAGGAGACCCAGTACTTC.